The present T cell receptor beta chain was sequenced within a study of regulatory T cells in long-lasting Graves disease. The CDR3 has 13 residues. Per the germline V gene, CDR1 is MDHEN and CDR2 is SYDVKM. V shed 5 bases and J shed 4 bases, with 12 bases lying between them. This clonotype was seen many times. The time point denotes: newly diagnosed GD, antithyroid drugs for less than 3 months. Construction of the TCR library relied on RNA isolated from PBMCs. Construction of TCR beta libraries relied on iRepertoire HTBI primers and on Arm-PCR targeting CDR3 regions. TCRdb re-analysed the multiplex PCR reads in MiXCR, keeping a single row per CDR3 protein. The sample lists a few hundred thousand distinct CDR3 sequences, 12% occurring once. The same sample was also used in a study of T cells in Graves' hyperthyroidism and ophthalmopathy. From that report: Patients between 18 and 65 years old had hyperthyroidism, newly diagnosed and lasting under 2 months.

V is TRBV28 and J is TRBJ2-7; D remains unclear. The receptor was derived from a woman younger than 30 with Graves disease. The specimen was peripheral blood mononuclear cells (PBMCs), collected at new diagnosis, from a patient treated with antithyroid drugs. CDR3 loop: CASSNYQRYEQYV. The DNA for the CDR3 is TGTGCCAGCAGTAACTATCAGAGGTACGAGCAGTACGTC.